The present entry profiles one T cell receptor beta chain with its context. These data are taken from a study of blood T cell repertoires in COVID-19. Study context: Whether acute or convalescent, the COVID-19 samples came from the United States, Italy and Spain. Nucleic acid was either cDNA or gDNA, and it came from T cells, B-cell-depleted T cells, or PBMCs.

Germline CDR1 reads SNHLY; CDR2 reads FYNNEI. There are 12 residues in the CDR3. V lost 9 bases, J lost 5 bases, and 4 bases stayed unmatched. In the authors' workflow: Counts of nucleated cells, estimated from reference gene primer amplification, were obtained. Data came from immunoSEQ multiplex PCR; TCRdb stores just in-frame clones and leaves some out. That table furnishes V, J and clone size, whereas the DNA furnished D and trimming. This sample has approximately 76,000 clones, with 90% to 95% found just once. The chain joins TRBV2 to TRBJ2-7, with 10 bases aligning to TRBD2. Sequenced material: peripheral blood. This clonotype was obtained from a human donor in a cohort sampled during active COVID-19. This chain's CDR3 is CASSSGGHEQYF. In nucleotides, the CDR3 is TGTGCCAGTTCTAGCGGGGGACACGAGCAGTACTTC.